This entry concerns a single T cell receptor beta chain. Its antigen is unknown. Within one base of it there is no much larger clone, and no base qualities were kept. This record belongs to a study of blood T cells in healthy people across ages (dated by TCRdb to about 2015). Concerning the study at large: Template switching captured roughly one uniquely barcoded TCR beta cDNA molecule per two T cells in model experiments. Donors of different ages were randomly distributed across sequencing lanes to avoid experimental bias. Four age groups were formed from the donors: young (average roughly 16 years), middle-aged (approximately 39), aged (about 62) and long-lived (approximately 78). Using deep sequencing normalized with unique cDNA molecular identifiers, the study measured how TCR beta repertoire diversity changes with age. The study analyzed two additional independent replicas of 1 million unique cDNA reads from the same blood draw for two donors, one aged 18 to 29 and one aged 80 or older. The paper's findings and limits, for the study overall: Bulk unsorted PBMC profiling prevented conclusive comparison of naive and antigen-experienced compartments. Estimates of total diversity based on one million sequenced T cells were considered lower bounds and underestimates. As age increased, observed TCR beta diversity per million T cells dropped in a roughly linear way, and a significant reduction was already evident by age around 41. The long-lived group showed more naive CD4+ T cells, fewer expanded clones and increased TCR diversity than the aged group, suggesting age selection. A strong correlation was found between observed TCR beta diversity and the percentage of naive T cells measured by flow cytometry. Donor CMV infection status was unknown, potentially confounding age-related changes in expanded clonotypes.

Receptors were amplified or captured by 5' RACE. The sequencing machine was an Illumina HiSeq 2500. A second PCR of about 7 to 12 cycles was performed with a sample-barcoded 5' primer and a J-beta primer mix. A unique molecular identifier was introduced onto each TCR beta cDNA molecule by a template-switch 5' adaptor carrying 12 random nucleotides. Each sample yielded at least 2.5 million CDR3-containing paired-end reads. First-strand cDNA synthesis was performed from all RNA using the Mint cDNA synthesis kit, with priming by a TRBC-specific oligonucleotide. Following uracil-DNA glycosylase treatment, a first 18-cycle PCR with universal primers M1SS and BC2_uni_R was performed on all cDNA. As for the authors' bioinformatics: For normalization, 1 million high-quality reads were randomly selected from each sample, with every read carrying a distinct molecular identifier. Instead of being binned into consensus sequences, reads that shared molecular identifiers were thrown out. MiTCR, set to a Q25 quality threshold and the strictest error-elimination algorithm, was used for CDR3 identification, clonotype clustering and error correction. Lower-bound total TCR beta diversity was estimated with a nonparametric unseen species model using Euler transformation. TCRdb handled the public reads itself, with Q25 trimming in fastp and clone calling in MiXCR, and kept productive beta chains. Each record represents a unique CDR3 protein, reported with the most common genes and DNA among its rows. These V and J calls derive from TCRdb rather than the authors' analysis. The sample table shows more than 700,000 distinct CDR3 sequences, and around 45% are seen once. The top ten clones comprise approximately 18% of the sample.

The CDR3, cysteine through phenylalanine, is 15 amino acids long. This entry keeps only the CDR3 DNA: 45 bases, framed from base 1. V is pruned by 5 bases and J by 9 bases, leaving 10 bases of the junction without a gene match. In the germline V gene, CDR1 corresponds to SGHNT and CDR2 to YENEEA. The donors were roughly 40 Caucasian individuals from Russia, aged roughly 6 to 90 years, who were systemically healthy. Each donor gave 8 to 10 milliliters of peripheral blood, collected into EDTA-treated Vacutainer tubes. Ficoll-Paque density-gradient centrifugation was used to isolate PBMCs, with at least 7 million per sample. Trizol reagent was used to extract total RNA from PBMCs, with at least 5 micrograms per sample. Naive CD45RAhigh/CD27high T cell percentages were measured by flow cytometry on a PBMC aliquot from every donor.

The sequence came from a man older than 75 in good health. The V and J genes are TRBV11-3 and TRBJ2-1, with 10 bases aligning to TRBD1. Sequencing was performed on blood. The CDR3 corresponds to CASSLGTGDRGEQFF. The DNA sequence follows: TGTGCCAGCAGCCTCGGGACAGGGGATCGGGGTGAGCAGTTCTTC.